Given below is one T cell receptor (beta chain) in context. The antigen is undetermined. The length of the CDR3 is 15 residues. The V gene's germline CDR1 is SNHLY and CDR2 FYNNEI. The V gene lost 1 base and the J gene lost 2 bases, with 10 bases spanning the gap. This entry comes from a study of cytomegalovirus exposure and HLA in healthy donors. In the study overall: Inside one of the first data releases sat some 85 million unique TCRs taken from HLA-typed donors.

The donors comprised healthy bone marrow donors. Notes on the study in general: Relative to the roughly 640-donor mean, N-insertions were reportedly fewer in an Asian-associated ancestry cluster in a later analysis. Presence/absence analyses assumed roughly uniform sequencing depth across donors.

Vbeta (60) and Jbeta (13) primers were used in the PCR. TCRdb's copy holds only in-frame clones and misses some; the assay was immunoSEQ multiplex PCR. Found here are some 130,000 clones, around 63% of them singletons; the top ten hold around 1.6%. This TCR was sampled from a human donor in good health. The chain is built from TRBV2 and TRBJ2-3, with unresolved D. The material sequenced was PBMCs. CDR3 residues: CASSEDSPFTDTQYF. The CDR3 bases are TGTGCCAGCAGTGAAGACTCCCCTTTCACAGATACGCAGTATTTT.